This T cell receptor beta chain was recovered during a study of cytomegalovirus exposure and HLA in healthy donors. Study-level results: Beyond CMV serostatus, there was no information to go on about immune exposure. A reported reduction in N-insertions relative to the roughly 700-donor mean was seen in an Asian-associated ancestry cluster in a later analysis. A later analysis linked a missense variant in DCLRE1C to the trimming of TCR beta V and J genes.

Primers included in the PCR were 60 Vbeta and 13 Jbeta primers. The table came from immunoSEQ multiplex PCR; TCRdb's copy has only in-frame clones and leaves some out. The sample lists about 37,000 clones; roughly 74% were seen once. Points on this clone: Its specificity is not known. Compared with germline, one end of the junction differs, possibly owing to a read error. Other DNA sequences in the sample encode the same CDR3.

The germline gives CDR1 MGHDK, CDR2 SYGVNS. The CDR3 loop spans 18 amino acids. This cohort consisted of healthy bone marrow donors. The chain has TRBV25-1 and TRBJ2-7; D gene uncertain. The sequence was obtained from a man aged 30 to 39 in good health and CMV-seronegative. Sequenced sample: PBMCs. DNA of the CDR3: TGTGCCAGCAGTGATGGGCTCGATTCCAAGGCTACATTATACGAGCAATACTTC. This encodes CASSDGLDSKATLYEQYF.